Here is one T cell receptor (beta chain) with its context. Antigen specificity is unknown. The record originates from a study of shared clonotypes between healthy human individuals. The study's findings and limits: Generally, naive subsets (rather than memory subsets) showed larger estimated richness.

In germline, CDR1 is PRHDT, CDR2 FYEKMQ (reference sequence). CDR3 length equals 12 residues. The V and J ends lost 3 bases and 10 bases respectively, with 10 bases between them. Sequencing was performed with immunoSEQ multiplex PCR; in TCRdb, only in-frame clones are kept and a portion is missing. The sample has 95,000 to 120,000 clones; 68% are singletons. The gene calls are TRBV13 and TRBJ2-1; possible D gene TRBD1, 5 bases. The clonotype comes from a woman aged 25-40 years in good health. Source material: memory CD8+ T cells sorted from blood. Described subset: CD45RO+ cells pooled with CCR7-negative TemRA cells. The CDR3 DNA follows: TGTGCCAGCAGCTTCCAGGGCTCGGAGCAGTTCTTC. The encoded protein is CASSFQGSEQFF. The complete variable domain, with remaining parts taken from reference TRBV13 and TRBJ2-1, reads AAGVIQSPRHLIKEKRETATLKCYPIPRHDTVYWYQQGPGQDPQFLISFYEKMQSDKGSIPDRFSAQQFSDYHSELNMSSLELGDSALYFCASSFQGSEQFFGPGTRLTVL.